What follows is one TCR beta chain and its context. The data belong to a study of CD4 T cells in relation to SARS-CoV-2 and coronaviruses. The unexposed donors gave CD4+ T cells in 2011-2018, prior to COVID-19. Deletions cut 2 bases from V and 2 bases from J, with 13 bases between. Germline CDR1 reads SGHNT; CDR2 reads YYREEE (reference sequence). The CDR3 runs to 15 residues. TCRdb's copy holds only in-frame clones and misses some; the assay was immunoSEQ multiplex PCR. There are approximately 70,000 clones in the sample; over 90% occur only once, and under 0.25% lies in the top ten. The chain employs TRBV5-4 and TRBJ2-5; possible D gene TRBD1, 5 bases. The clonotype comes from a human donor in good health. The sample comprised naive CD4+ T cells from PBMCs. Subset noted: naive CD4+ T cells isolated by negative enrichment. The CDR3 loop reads CASSFGASGQETQYF. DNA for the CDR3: TGTGCCAGCAGCTTTGGGGCCTCGGGTCAAGAGACCCAGTACTTC.